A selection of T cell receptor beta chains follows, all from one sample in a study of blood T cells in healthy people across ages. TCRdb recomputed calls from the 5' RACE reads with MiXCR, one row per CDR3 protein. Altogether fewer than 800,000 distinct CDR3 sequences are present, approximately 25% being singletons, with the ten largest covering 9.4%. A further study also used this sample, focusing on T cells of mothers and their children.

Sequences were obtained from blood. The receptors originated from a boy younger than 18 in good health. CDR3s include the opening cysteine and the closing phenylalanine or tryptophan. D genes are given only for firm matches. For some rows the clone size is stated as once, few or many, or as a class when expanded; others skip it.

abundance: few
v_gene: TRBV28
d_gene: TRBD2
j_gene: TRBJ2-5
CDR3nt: TGTGCCAGCAGTCTAGCGGGCCTGAGTGGGGAGACCCAGTACTTC
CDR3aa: CASSLAGLSGETQYF

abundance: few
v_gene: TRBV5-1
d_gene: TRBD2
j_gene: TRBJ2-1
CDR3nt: TGCGCCAGCAGGTCAGGGAGGCTAGCGGGCTACAATGAGCAGTTCTTC
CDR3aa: CASRSGRLAGYNEQFF

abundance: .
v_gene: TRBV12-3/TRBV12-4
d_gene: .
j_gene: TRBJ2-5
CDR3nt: TGTGCCAGCAGCGGGTGGGCTCAGGAGACCCAGTACTTC
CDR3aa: CASSGWAQETQYF

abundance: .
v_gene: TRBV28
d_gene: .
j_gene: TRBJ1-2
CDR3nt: TGTGCCAGCAGTCGCTACCGGTGGCAGGAGGTGTCGAGTGGCTACACCTTC
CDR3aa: CASSRYRWQEVSSGYTF

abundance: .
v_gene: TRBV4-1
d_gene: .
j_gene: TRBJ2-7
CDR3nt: TGCGCCAGCAGCCAAGAGACAGGACCCTACGAGCAGTACTTC
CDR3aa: CASSQETGPYEQYF

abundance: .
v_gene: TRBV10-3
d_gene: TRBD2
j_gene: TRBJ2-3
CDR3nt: TGTGCCATCAGTGAGGCTAGCGGGAGGGCCCGAGATACGCAGTATTTT
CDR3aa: CAISEASGRARDTQYF

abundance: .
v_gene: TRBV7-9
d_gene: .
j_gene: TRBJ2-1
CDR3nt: TGTGCCAGCAGCTTAACAGGTCGTGGCCGAGAGATTAACAATGAGCAGTTCTTC
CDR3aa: CASSLTGRGREINNEQFF

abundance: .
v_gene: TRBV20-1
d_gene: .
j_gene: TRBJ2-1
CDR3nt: TGCAGTGCTAGAGATTCGCGGAGAGACAGTGAGCAGTTCTTC
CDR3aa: CSARDSRRDSEQFF

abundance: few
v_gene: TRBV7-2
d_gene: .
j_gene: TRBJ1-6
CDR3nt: TGTGCCAGCAGCTTATTGCCGGGTTATAATTCACCCCTCCACTTT
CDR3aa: CASSLLPGYNSPLHF

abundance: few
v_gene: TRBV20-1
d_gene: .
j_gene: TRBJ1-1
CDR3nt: TGCAGTGCTAGGGGGGGGGTAGGGACTGAAGCTTTCTTT
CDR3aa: CSARGGVGTEAFF

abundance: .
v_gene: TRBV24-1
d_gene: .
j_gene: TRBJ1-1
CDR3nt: TGTGCCACCAGTGAGGGAAAGACTGAAGCTTTCTTT
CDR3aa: CATSEGKTEAFF

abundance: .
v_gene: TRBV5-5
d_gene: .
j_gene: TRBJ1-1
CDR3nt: TGTGCCAGTAAAACGGGAACTGAAGCTTTCTTT
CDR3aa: CASKTGTEAFF

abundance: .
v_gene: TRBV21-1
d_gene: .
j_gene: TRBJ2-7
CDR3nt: TGTGCCAGCACCGATAATTCCGGGTTGCAATCCTACGAGCAGTACTTC
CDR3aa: CASTDNSGLQSYEQYF

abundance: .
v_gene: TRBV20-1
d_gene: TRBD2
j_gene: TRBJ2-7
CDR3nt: TGCAGTGCTACGATTCGGACTAGCGGCTCCTACGAGCAGTACTTC
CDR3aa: CSATIRTSGSYEQYF

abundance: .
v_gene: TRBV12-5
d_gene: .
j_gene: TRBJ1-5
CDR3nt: TGTGCTAGTGGTCGATCTAGCGAAAATCAGCCCCAGCATTTT
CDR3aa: CASGRSSENQPQHF

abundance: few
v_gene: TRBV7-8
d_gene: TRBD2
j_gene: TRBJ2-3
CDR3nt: TGTGCCAGCAGCCCTGGGACTAGCGGGGGGCCGTTCACAGATACGCAGTATTTT
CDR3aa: CASSPGTSGGPFTDTQYF

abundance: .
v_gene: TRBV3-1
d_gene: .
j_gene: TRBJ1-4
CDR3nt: TGTGCCAGCAGTCCGACATCACGATATGAAAAACTGTTTTTT
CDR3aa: CASSPTSRYEKLFF

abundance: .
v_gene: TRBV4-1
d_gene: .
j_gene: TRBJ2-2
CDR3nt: TGCGCCAGCAGCGAGGTCGGATCCGGGGAGCTGTTTTTT
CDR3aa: CASSEVGSGELFF

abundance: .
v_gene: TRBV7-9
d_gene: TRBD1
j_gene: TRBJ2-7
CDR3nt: TGTGCCAGCAGCCCAGGACAGGGGCAATACGGGCAGTACTTC
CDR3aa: CASSPGQGQYGQYF

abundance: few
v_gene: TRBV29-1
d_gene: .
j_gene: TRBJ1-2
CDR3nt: TGCAGCGTTGAGACCCTCCGTGGCTACACCTTC
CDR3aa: CSVETLRGYTF

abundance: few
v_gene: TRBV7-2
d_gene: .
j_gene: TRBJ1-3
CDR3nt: TGTGCCAGCAGCTTATTGGGGGGGCGAAGCTCTGGAAACACCATATATTTT
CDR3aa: CASSLLGGRSSGNTIYF

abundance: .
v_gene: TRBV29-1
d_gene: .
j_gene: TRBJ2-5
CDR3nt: TGCAGCGTCAATCGTGACCCCCTAGAGACCCAGTACTTC
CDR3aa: CSVNRDPLETQYF

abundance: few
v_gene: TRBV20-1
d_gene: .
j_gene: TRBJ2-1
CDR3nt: TGCAGTGTTCTAACCCTAGCAAGCTCCTACAATGAGCAGTTCTTC
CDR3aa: CSVLTLASSYNEQFF

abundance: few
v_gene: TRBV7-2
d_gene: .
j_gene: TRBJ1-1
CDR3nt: TGTGCCAGCAGCTTAGCCCGGGTTGGGAACACTGAAGCTTTCTTT
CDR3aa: CASSLARVGNTEAFF

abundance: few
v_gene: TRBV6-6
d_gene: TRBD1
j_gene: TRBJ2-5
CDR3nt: TGTGCCAGCAGTGCCTTCCGGGACAGAACAAAAGAGACCCAGTACTTC
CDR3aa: CASSAFRDRTKETQYF

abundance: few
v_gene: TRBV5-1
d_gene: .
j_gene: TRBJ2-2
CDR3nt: TGCGCCAGCACCGAGCCCATTTCGAACACCGGGGAGCTGTTTTTT
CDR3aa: CASTEPISNTGELFF